This record concerns one TCR beta chain sequence. Antigen: not known. This entry comes from a study of shared clonotypes between healthy human individuals. Study-level findings and limits: Donors were few, which limited the genetic and exposure-history diversity represented.

Donors, healthy HIV-negative adults, lacked recent acute infections or vaccinations. Assay: immunoSEQ multiplex PCR; the TCRdb copy retains only in-frame clones and omits some. The sample contains approximately 470,000 clones, roughly 80% of which appear only once. The clonotype comes from a woman in her 40s in good health. Some clones in this sample may be carry-over from other donors' samples. Sequenced material: PBMCs.

The CDR3 region has the DNA TGTGCCAGCAGCCAAAGGACAGGGGGCGTAGAGACCCAGTACTTC. Translation: CASSQRTGGVETQYF. V and J are TRBV5-4 and TRBJ2-5, with 11 bases lining up with TRBD1. This CDR3 is 15 amino acids long. J gave up 4 bases and V 4 bases, and 6 bases lay outside the gene matches. The germline gives CDR1 SGHNT, CDR2 YYREEE (reference sequence).